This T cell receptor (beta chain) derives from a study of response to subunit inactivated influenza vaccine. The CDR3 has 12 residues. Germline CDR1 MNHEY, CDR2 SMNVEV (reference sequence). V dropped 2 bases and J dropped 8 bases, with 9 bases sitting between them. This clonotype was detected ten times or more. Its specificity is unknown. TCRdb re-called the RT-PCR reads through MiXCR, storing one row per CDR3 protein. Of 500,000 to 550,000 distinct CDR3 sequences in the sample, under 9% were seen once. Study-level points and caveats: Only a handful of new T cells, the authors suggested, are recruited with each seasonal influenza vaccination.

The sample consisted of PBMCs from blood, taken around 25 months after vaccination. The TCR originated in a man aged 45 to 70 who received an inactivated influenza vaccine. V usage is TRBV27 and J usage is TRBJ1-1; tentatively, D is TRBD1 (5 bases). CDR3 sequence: CASSLIGGEAFF. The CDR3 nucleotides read TGTGCCAGCAGTTTAATCGGGGGGGAAGCTTTCTTT.